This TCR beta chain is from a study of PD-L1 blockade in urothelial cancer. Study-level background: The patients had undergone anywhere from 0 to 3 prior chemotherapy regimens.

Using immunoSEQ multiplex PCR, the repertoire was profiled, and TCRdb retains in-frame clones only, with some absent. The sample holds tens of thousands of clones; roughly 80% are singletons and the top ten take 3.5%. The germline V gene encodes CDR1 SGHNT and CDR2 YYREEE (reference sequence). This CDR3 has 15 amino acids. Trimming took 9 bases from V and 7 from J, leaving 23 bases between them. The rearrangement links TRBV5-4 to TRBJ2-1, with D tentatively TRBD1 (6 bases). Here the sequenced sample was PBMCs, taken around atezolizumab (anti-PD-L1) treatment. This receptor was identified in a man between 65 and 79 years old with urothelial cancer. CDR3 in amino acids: CATTFSGGPRNEQFF. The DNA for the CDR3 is TGTGCCACCACGTTTTCTGGGGGCCCCAGGAATGAGCAGTTCTTC.